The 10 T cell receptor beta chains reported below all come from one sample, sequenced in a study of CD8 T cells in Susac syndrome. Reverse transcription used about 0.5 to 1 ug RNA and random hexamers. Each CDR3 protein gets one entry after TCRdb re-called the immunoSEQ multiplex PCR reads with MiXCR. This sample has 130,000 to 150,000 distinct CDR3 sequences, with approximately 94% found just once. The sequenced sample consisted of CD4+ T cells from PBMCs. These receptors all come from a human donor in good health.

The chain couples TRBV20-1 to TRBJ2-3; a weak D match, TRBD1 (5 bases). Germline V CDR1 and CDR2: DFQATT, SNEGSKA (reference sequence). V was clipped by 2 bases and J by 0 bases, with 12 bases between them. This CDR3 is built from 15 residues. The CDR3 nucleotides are TGCAGTGCTAGAAGATGGGGCGCGAGCACAGATACGCAGTATTTT. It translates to CSARRWGASTDTQYF.

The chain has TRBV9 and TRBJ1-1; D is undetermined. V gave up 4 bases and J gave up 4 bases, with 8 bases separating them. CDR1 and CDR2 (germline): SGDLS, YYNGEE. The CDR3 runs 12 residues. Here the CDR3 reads CASSRSSTEAFF. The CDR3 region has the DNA TGTGCCAGCAGCCGCAGCAGCACTGAAGCTTTCTTT.

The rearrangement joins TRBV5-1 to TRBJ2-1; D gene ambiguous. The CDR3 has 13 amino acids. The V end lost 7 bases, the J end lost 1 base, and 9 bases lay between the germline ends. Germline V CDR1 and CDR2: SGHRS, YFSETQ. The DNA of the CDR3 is TGCGCCAGCTGGAAGGATTCCTACAATGAGCAGTTCTTC. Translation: CASWKDSYNEQFF. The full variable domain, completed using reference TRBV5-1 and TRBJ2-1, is KAGVTQTPRYLIKTRGQQVTLSCSPISGHRSVSWYQQTPGQGLQFLFEYFSETQRNKGNFPGRFSGRQFSNSRSEMNVSTLELGDSALYLCASWKDSYNEQFFGPGTRLTVL.

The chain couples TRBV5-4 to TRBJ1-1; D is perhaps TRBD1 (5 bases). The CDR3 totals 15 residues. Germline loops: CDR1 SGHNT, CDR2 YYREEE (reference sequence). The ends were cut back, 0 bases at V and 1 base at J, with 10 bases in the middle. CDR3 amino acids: CASSLGQPQNTEAFF. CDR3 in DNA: TGTGCCAGCAGCTTGGGACAGCCCCAGAACACTGAAGCTTTCTTT.

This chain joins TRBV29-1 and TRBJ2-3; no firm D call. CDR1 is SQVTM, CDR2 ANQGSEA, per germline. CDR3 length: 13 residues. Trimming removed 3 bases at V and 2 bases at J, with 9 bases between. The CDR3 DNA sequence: TGCAGCGTTGAGTTGCCCCTCACAGATACGCAGTATTTT. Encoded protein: CSVELPLTDTQYF.

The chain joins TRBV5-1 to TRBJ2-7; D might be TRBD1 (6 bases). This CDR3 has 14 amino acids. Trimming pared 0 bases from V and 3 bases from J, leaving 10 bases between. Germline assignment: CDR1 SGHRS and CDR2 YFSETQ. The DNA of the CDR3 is TGCGCCAGCAGCTTGGAGGGACACCTCTACGAGCAGTACTTC. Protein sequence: CASSLEGHLYEQYF. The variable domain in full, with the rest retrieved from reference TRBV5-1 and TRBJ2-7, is KAGVTQTPRYLIKTRGQQVTLSCSPISGHRSVSWYQQTPGQGLQFLFEYFSETQRNKGNFPGRFSGRQFSNSRSEMNVSTLELGDSALYLCASSLEGHLYEQYFGPGTRLTVT.

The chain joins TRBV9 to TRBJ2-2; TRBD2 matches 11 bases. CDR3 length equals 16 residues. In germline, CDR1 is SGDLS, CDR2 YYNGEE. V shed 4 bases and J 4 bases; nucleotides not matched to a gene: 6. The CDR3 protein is CASSPRLAGPTGELFF. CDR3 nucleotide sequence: TGTGCCAGCAGCCCAAGACTAGCGGGACCCACCGGGGAGCTGTTTTTT.

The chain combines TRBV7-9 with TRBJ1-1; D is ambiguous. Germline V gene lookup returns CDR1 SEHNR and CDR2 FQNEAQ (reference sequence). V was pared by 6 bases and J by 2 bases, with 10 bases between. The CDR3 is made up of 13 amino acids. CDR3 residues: CASSLIINTEAFF. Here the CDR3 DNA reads TGTGCCAGCAGTCTTATAATCAACACTGAAGCTTTCTTT.

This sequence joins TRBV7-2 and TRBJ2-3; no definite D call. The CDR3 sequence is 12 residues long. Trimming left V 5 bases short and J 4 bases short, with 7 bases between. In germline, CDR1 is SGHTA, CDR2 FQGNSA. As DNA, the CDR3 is TGTGCCAGCAGCCCTGGGGCAGATACGCAGTATTTT. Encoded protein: CASSPGADTQYF.

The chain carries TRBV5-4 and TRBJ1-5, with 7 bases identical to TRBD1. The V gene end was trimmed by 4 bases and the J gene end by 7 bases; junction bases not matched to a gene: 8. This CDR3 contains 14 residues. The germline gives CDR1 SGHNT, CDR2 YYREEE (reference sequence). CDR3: CASSPDRSGQPQHF. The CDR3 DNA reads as TGTGCCAGCAGCCCGGACAGGAGCGGGCAGCCCCAGCATTTT.